This T cell receptor (beta chain) was sequenced in a study of identifying expanded T cells in peripheral blood. Data came from immunoSEQ multiplex PCR; TCRdb stores just in-frame clones and leaves some out. The sample contains some 91,000 clones, about nine tenths of which appear only once. V was clipped by 7 bases and J by 2 bases, with 15 bases between them. The length of the CDR3 is 14 residues. Germline CDR1 is SGDLS and CDR2 is YYNGEE. The chain links TRBV9 to TRBJ2-5; D is perhaps TRBD1 or TRBD2 (5 bases each). This receptor was obtained from a person between 18 and 69 years old in good health. Sequencing used blood. The CDR3 DNA follows: TGTGCCAGCGGGGGTTCCGGGTTTCAAGAGACCCAGTACTTC. Amino acids: CASGGSGFQETQYF.